This TCR beta chain was captured in a study of blood T cells in healthy people across ages. On the study more broadly: Every two T cells gave about one barcoded beta molecule via template switching.

Germline CDR1 and CDR2: SGDLS and YYNGEE. Trimming pared 0 bases from V and 4 bases from J, leaving 9 bases between. The CDR3 sequence is 14 residues long. Findings and limits, study-wide: A greater number of naive CD4+ cells and higher diversity distinguished long-lived donors from aged donors.

Comment on this clonotype: Its cognate antigen is unknown.

Donors ranged from about 6 to 90 years old and were healthy Caucasians in Russia. Alongside a J-beta primer mix, a sample-barcoded 5' primer served in a second PCR lasting roughly 6 to 11 cycles. Each CDR3 protein gets one entry after TCRdb re-called the 5' RACE reads with MiXCR. The table records around 1,000,000 distinct CDR3 sequences, 35% to 40% of them present only once. V gene TRBV9 combines with J gene TRBJ2-3, with D unclear. The receptor was isolated from a man between 18 and 35 years old in good health. What was sequenced was blood. The CDR3 spells CASSVDRPADTQYF. The CDR3 DNA reads as TGTGCCAGCAGCGTAGACCGGCCGGCAGATACGCAGTATTTT.